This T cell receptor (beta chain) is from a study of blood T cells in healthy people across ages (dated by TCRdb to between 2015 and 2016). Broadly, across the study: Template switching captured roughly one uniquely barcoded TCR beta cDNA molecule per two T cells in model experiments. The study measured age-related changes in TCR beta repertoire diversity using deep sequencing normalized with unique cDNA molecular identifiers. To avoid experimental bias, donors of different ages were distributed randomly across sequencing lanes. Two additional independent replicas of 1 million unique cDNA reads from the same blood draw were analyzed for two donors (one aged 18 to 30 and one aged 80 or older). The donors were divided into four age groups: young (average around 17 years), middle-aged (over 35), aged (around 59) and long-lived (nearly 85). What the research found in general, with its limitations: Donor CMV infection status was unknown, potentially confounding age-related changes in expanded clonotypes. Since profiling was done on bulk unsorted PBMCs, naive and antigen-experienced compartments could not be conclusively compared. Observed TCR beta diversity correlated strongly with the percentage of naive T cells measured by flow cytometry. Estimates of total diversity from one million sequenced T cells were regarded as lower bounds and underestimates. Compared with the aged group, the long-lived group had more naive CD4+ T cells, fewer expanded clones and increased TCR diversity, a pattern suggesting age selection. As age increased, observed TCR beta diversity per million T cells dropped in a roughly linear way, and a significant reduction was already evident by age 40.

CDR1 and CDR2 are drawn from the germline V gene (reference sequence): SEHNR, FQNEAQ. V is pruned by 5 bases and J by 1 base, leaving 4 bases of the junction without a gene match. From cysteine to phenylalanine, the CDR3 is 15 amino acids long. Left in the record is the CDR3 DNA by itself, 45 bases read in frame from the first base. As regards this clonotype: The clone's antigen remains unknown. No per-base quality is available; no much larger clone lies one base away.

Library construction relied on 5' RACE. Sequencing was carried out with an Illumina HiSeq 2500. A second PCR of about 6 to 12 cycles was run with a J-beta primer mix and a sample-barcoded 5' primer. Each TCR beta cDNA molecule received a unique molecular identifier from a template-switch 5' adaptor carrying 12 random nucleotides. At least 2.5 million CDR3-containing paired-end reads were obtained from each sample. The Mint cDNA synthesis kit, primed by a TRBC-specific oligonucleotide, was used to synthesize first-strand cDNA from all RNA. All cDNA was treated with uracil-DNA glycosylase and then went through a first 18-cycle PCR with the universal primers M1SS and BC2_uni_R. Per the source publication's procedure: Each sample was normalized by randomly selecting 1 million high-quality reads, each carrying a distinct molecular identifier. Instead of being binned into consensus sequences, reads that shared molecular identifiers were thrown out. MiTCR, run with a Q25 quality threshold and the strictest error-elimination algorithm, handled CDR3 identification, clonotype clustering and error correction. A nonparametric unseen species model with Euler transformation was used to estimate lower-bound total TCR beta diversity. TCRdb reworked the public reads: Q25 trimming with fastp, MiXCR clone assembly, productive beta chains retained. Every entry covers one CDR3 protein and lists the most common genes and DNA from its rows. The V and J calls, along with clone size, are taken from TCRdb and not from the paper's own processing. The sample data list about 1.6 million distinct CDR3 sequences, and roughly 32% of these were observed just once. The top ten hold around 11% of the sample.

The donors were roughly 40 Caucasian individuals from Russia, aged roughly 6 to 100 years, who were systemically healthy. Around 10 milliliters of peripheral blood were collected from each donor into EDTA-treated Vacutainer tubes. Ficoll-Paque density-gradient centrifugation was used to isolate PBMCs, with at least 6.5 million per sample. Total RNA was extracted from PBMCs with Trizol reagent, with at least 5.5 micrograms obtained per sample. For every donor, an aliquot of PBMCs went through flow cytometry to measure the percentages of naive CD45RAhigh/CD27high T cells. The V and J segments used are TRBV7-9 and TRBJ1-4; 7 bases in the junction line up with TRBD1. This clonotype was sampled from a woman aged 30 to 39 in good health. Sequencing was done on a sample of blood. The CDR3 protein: CASSPTGRTNEKLFF. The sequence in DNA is TGTGCCAGCAGCCCGACAGGGAGAACTAATGAAAAACTGTTTTTT.